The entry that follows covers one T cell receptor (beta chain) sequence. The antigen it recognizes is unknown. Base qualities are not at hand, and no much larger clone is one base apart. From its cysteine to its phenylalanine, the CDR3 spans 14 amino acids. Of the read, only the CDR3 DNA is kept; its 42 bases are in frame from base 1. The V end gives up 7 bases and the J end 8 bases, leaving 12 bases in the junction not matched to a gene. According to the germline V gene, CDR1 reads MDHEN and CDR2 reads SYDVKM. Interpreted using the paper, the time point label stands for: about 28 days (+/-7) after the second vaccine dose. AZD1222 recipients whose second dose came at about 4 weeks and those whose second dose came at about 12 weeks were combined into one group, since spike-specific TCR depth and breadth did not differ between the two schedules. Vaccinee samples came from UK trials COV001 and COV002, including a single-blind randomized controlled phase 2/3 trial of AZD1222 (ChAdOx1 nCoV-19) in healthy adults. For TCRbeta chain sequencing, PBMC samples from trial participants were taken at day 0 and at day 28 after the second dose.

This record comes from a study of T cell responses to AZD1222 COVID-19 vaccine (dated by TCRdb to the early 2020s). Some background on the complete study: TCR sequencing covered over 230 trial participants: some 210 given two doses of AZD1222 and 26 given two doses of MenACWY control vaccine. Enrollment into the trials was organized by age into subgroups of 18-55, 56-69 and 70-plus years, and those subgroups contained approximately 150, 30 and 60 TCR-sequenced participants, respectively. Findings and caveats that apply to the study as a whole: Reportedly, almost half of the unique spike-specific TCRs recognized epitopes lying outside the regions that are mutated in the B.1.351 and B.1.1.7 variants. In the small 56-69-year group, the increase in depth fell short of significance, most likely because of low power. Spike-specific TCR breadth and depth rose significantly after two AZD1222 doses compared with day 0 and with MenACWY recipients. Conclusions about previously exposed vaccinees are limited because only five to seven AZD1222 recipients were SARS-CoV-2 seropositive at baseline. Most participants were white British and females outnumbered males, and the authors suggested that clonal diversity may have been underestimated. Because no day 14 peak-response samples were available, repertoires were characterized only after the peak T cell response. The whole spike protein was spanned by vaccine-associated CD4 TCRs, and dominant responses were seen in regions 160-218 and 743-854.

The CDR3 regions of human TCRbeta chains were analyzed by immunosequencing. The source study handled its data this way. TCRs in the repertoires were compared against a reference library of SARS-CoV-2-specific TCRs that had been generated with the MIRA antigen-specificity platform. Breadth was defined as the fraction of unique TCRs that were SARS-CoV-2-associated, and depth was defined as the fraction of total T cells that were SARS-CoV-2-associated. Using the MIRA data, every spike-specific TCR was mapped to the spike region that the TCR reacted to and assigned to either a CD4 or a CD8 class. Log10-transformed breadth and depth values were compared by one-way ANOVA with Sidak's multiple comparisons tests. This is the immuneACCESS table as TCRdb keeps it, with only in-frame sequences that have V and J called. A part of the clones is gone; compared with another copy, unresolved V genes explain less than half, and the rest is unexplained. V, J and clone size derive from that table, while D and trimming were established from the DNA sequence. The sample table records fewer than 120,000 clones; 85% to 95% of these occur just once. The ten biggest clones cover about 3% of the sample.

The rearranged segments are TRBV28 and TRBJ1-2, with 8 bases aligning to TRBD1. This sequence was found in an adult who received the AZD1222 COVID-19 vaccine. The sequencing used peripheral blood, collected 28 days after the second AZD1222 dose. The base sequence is TGTGCCAGCAATCAAGACAGGGGAGCAGGCGGCTACACCTTC. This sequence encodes CASNQDRGAGGYTF.